A selection of T cell receptor beta chains follows, all from one sample in a study of cytomegalovirus exposure and HLA in healthy donors. Method: immunoSEQ multiplex PCR; TCRdb's copy keeps in-frame clones and lacks some. The sample lists around 150,000 clones, 60% to 85% occurring once. The sequenced material came from PBMCs. The receptors shown here come from a male donor in good health and CMV-seronegative. Each CDR3 is given with its conserved first and last residue. The order of the fields is clone size, J gene, V gene, D gene, CDR3 DNA, CDR3 protein. D genes are given only for firm matches. Some rows have no size entry. The others give once, few or many, or a class for an expanded clone.

clone_size: few; j_call: TRBJ1-4; v_call: TRBV10-1; d_call: .; cdr3_nt: TGCGCCAGCAGTGGGACAGCTGGTGAAAAACTGTTTTTT; cdr3_aa: CASSGTAGEKLFF
clone_size: .; j_call: TRBJ2-3; v_call: TRBV4-1; d_call: TRBD2; cdr3_nt: TGCGCCAGCAGCCGAACTAGCGTTTCCCCCCAGTCTGGCACAGATACGCAGTATTTT; cdr3_aa: CASSRTSVSPQSGTDTQYF
clone_size: .; j_call: TRBJ1-6; v_call: TRBV30; d_call: .; cdr3_nt: TGTGCCTGCCAGACCCTAAGGGGCTATAATTCACCCCTCCACTTT; cdr3_aa: CACQTLRGYNSPLHF
clone_size: .; j_call: TRBJ1-1; v_call: TRBV7-9; d_call: TRBD1; cdr3_nt: TGTTCCAGCAGGAAAGGACAGGGGGGGGATACTGAAGCTTTCTTT; cdr3_aa: CSSRKGQGGDTEAFF
clone_size: once; j_call: TRBJ2-2; v_call: TRBV29-1; d_call: TRBD1; cdr3_nt: TGCAGCGCCTCCGGGACAGGTCTGAGGGAGCTGTTTTTT; cdr3_aa: CSASGTGLRELFF
clone_size: .; j_call: TRBJ2-7; v_call: TRBV5-1; d_call: TRBD2; cdr3_nt: TGCGCCAGCAGCTTGGACCTGGGACAGGCAATAGCGGGAGGGCCAGGCTACGAGCAGTACTTC; cdr3_aa: CASSLDLGQAIAGGPGYEQYF
clone_size: many; j_call: TRBJ2-7; v_call: TRBV19; d_call: TRBD1; cdr3_nt: TGTGCCAGTAGGACAGGGTTGGACGAGCAGTACTTC; cdr3_aa: CASRTGLDEQYF
clone_size: .; j_call: TRBJ1-5; v_call: TRBV6-1; d_call: .; cdr3_nt: TGTGCCAGCAGGGGCAGTAGCAATCAGCCCCAGCATTTT; cdr3_aa: CASRGSSNQPQHF
clone_size: .; j_call: TRBJ1-6; v_call: TRBV15; d_call: TRBD1; cdr3_nt: TGTGCCACCGAGCACAGGGGGCCTATATATTCACCCCTCCACTTT; cdr3_aa: CATEHRGPIYSPLHF
clone_size: .; j_call: TRBJ2-3; v_call: TRBV5-1; d_call: TRBD2; cdr3_nt: TGCGCCAGCAGCCTAGCGGAGCCTAGCACAGATACGCAGTATTTT; cdr3_aa: CASSLAEPSTDTQYF
clone_size: few; j_call: TRBJ1-5; v_call: TRBV30; d_call: .; cdr3_nt: TGTGCCTGGAGTGGCAGTAGCAATCAGCCCCAGCATTTT; cdr3_aa: CAWSGSSNQPQHF
clone_size: once; j_call: TRBJ1-3; v_call: TRBV5-6; d_call: TRBD1; cdr3_nt: TGTGCCAGCAGCTTGCCACAGGGGGGAGGAAACACCATATATTTT; cdr3_aa: CASSLPQGGGNTIYF
clone_size: .; j_call: TRBJ2-7; v_call: TRBV28; d_call: TRBD1; cdr3_nt: TGTGCCAGCAGTCCCCCGGGAGGGACAGGGGGAAACGAGCAGTACTTC; cdr3_aa: CASSPPGGTGGNEQYF
clone_size: .; j_call: TRBJ1-4; v_call: TRBV7-3; d_call: TRBD1; cdr3_nt: TGTGCCAGCAGCTCGACAGGGGATAATGAAAAACTGTTTTTT; cdr3_aa: CASSSTGDNEKLFF
clone_size: few; j_call: TRBJ2-7; v_call: TRBV10-1; d_call: TRBD2; cdr3_nt: TGCGCCAGCAGTGAGTCGGTAGAGCTAGCGGGCTACGAGCAGTACTTC; cdr3_aa: CASSESVELAGYEQYF
clone_size: .; j_call: TRBJ2-5; v_call: TRBV7-3; d_call: .; cdr3_nt: TGTGCCAGCAGCCGAACGGGTGTCGGCGAGACCCAGTACTTC; cdr3_aa: CASSRTGVGETQYF
clone_size: .; j_call: TRBJ2-4; v_call: TRBV15; d_call: .; cdr3_nt: TGTGCCCCCCGAGGGTGGGTCAAAAACATTCAGTACTTC; cdr3_aa: CAPRGWVKNIQYF
clone_size: .; j_call: TRBJ2-2; v_call: TRBV6-5; d_call: .; cdr3_nt: TGTCCCAGCAGCCCCCGGGGGACAGACACCGGGGAGCTGTTTTTT; cdr3_aa: CPSSPRGTDTGELFF
clone_size: .; j_call: TRBJ1-1; v_call: TRBV9; d_call: TRBD1; cdr3_nt: TGTGCCAGCAGCGTAGGGGAAGGACAGGGGACCCACCTACTTATGAACACTGAAGCTTTCTTT; cdr3_aa: CASSVGEGQGTHLLMNTEAFF
clone_size: .; j_call: TRBJ2-5; v_call: TRBV5-4; d_call: TRBD2; cdr3_nt: TGTGCCAGCAGCTCGGGACTAGCGGAAGAGACCCAGTACTTC; cdr3_aa: CASSSGLAEETQYF
clone_size: .; j_call: TRBJ2-7; v_call: TRBV5-4; d_call: TRBD1; cdr3_nt: TGTGCCAGCAGGTGGGACAGAAGCTACGAGCAGTACTTC; cdr3_aa: CASRWDRSYEQYF
clone_size: .; j_call: TRBJ2-3; v_call: TRBV7-9; d_call: TRBD1; cdr3_nt: TGTTCCAGCAGACAAACTGGCGACAGGGAGAAATACACAGATACGCAGTATTTT; cdr3_aa: CSSRQTGDREKYTDTQYF
clone_size: .; j_call: TRBJ2-1; v_call: TRBV2; d_call: TRBD2; cdr3_nt: TGTGCCAGCAGTGTGCTGACTGGCCGGGGGAGGGGTGAGCAGTTCTTC; cdr3_aa: CASSVLTGRGRGEQFF